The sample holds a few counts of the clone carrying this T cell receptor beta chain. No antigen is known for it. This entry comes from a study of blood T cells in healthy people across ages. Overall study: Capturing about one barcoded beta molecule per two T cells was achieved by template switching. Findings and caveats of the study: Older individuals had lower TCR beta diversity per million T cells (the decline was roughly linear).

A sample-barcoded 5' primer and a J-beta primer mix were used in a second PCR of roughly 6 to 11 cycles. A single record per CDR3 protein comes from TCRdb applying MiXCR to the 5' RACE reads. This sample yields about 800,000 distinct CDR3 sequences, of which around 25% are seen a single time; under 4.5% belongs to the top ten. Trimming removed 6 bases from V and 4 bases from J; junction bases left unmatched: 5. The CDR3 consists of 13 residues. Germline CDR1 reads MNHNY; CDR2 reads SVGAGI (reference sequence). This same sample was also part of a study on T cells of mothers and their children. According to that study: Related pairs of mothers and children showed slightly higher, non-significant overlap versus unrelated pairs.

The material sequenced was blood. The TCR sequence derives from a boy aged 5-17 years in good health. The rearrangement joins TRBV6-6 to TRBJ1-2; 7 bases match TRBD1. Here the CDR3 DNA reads TGTGCCAGCAGAGAGGGGGCTGTCTATGGCTACACCTTC. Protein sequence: CASREGAVYGYTF.